This T cell receptor beta chain was sequenced during a study of T cells in Graves' hyperthyroidism and ophthalmopathy. Study observations and caveats: It was a median around seven months before onset that the model predicted ophthalmopathy. Peripheral blood also featured most of the thyroid clonotypes expanded above 0.001.

V was shortened by 0 bases and J by 8 bases, with 13 bases between the two germline ends. CDR3 length: 14 residues. Germline V CDR1 and CDR2: LNHNV, YYDKDF (reference sequence). The investigators amplified TCR beta CDR3 regions from RNA transcripts. Primed by the HTBI set, a first-round RT-PCR was run on the TCR CDR3. One entry per CDR3 protein results from TCRdb running MiXCR on the multiplex PCR reads. The sample lists approximately 590,000 distinct CDR3 sequences; about half were seen once. This clonotype was seen at least ten times. Antigen specificity is unknown. An absence of ophthalmopathy progression within 18 months meant stable Graves' hyperthyroidism.

Sequenced sample: peripheral blood or thyroid tissue (not recorded which). The receptor's source is a woman in her late teens or twenties with Graves' hyperthyroidism. The chain is built from TRBV15 and TRBJ1-1, with D possibly being TRBD1 (6 bases). CDR3 coding DNA: TGTGCCACCAGCAGAGATCGGGGGGCCCTAGAAGCTTTCTTT. Protein: CATSRDRGALEAFF.